This entry is about one T cell receptor beta chain. The clone's antigen remains unknown. No base qualities exist here, and no much larger clone lies one base off it. These data come from a study of human T cells and chemical hapten exposure (dated by TCRdb to 2020 to 2023). Some background on the complete study: Libraries were pooled for sequencing, and variation in per-sample TCR yields was attributed mainly to small differences in library volumes within the pool. In alopecia patients, the study followed how the peripheral blood TCR repertoire changed in vivo over primary and secondary sensitization to diphenylcyclopropenone (DPC), a hapten. Each blood RNA sample was used to sequence both TCR alpha and TCR beta chains.

The label giving this sample's time point can be read as: healthy volunteer bleed at 6 weeks. Total RNA was isolated from unfractionated whole blood collected in Tempus Blood RNA tubes. As TCR sequencing controls, a few healthy volunteers were used, with blood taken at day 0, 2 weeks and 6 weeks. The paper as a whole reports these results and caveats: After repeated subsampling, the strength of the expansion versus patch-test correlation and the threshold at which it became significant changed. DPC sensitization did not change how many TCRs were above 1 in 1000 frequency, and no evidence was found of alterations in global repertoire structure.

Per the germline V gene, SGHTA is the CDR1 and FQGNSA is the CDR2. Counted from cysteine to phenylalanine, this CDR3 has 15 amino acids. CDR3 DNA is the only sequence kept; it has 45 bases, read in frame from the first base. The V and J ends are trimmed by 6 bases and 7 bases, leaving 19 bases between them. To prepare the library, RACE was applied. The listed sequencing device is NextSeq 500. Library preparation attached unique molecular identifiers to individual cDNA molecules for quantitative, reproducible TCR counting. The original pipeline was this. The median number of TCRs per sample was around 100,000, ranging from roughly 23,224 to 690,600. V, J and CDR3 annotation of the TCR reads was performed with the Decombinator software suite. Every sample was subsampled to the same number of TCRs (28,000) for the PS versus PT1 abundance plots. Expanded TCRs were defined as absent before sensitization and observed at least eight times at the 2-week time point. The public reads were reprocessed in TCRdb via fastp at Q25 and MiXCR, keeping in-frame beta chains. Rows matching on CDR3 protein sequence are summarized as one entry with the most common DNA and genes. The V and J calls and clone size come from TCRdb's table, not from the authors' own analysis. The sample contains about 80,000 distinct CDR3 sequences, approximately 8.1% of them found a single time. 1.7% of the sample goes to the ten largest clones.

Sequenced sample: whole blood. The receptor was derived from a female donor in good health. Some clones in this sample may be carry-over from other donors' samples. Recombination joined TRBV7-2 with TRBJ2-1, with the D gene uncertain. The CDR3 protein sequence reads: CASRPSGAQINEQFF. The DNA is as follows: TGTGCCAGCAGACCGTCAGGAGCCCAAATAAATGAGCAGTTCTTC.